The clone carrying this TCR beta chain was seen more than once but under ten times. The V gene's germline CDR1 is MDHEN and CDR2 SYDVKM. V was clipped by 4 bases and J by 1 base, with 12 bases between them. The CDR3 consists of 15 residues. For the second PCR, which ran for about 7 to 12 cycles, a sample-barcoded 5' primer and a J-beta primer mix were used. Every cDNA was tagged by a template-switch adaptor with 12 random nucleotides. Each CDR3 protein gets one entry after TCRdb re-called the 5' RACE reads with MiXCR. The data contain hundreds of thousands of distinct CDR3 sequences, 21% of them singletons. The data belong to a study of blood T cells in healthy people across ages. Study-level background: About one barcoded beta molecule per two T cells was the capture yield of template switching.

Isolation recovered at least 7 million PBMCs from every sample. The sequenced material came from blood. This chain joins TRBV28 and TRBJ2-3; possibly TRBD1 for D (5 bases). The origin of this receptor is a man aged 65 to 79 in good health. In DNA, the CDR3 is TGTGCCAGCAGTTCCCAGGGTGGGGGCACAGATACGCAGTATTTT. It yields the protein CASSSQGGGTDTQYF.